Each of the 4 T cell receptor beta chains below was sequenced from the same sample in a study of tumor-infiltrating lymphocytes in primary liver carcinoma. TCR beta cDNA was reverse-transcribed from about 0.45 ug of total RNA. The reaction used a constant-region primer and ProtoScript II reverse transcriptase. Modified slightly, ARM-PCR produced TCR beta libraries over three nested multiplex PCR rounds. TRBV1-TRBV30 forward primers paired with a C-beta reverse primer drove the first two PCR rounds, about 11 cycles each. TCRdb re-analysed the multiplex PCR reads in MiXCR, keeping a single row per CDR3 protein. This table has fewer than 400,000 distinct CDR3 sequences, roughly 60% appearing once. Unsorted whole blood served as the source of blood RNA, and germline DNA was extracted as well. The sample comprised peripheral blood. Receptors were obtained from a woman aged 25-40 years with primary liver carcinoma and hepatitis B virus infection.

The chain recombines TRBV10-3 with TRBJ1-5; 7 bases match TRBD1. Matching the DNA end better, TRBJ2-3 makes the J call doubtful. From germline, CDR1 is ENHRY and CDR2 SYGVKD. This CDR3 comprises 15 residues. CDR3 DNA: TGTGCCATCAGTGAAGGGGGCGCCGGCAATCAGCCCCAGTATTTT. It translates to CAISEGGAGNQPQYF.

In the case of this clonotype: The missing conserved phenylalanine or tryptophan at the end of this CDR3 makes a read error likely. This sequence joins TRBV11-2 and TRBJ2-2; tentative D call: TRBD2 (7 bases). The V gene's germline CDR1 is SGHAT and CDR2 FQNNGV. V was shortened by 6 bases and J by 2 bases, with 16 bases between the two germline ends. The CDR3 is 16 residues long. Here the CDR3 DNA reads TGTGCCAGCAGTCCCAGACGGGGGGCAAACACCGGGGAGCTGTTTGTT. Encoded protein: CASSPRRGANTGELFV.

On this clonotype: Just one base apart from a much larger clone, this may be a read error. The genes are TRBV29-1 and TRBJ2-1; D remains unclear. This CDR3 is 11 amino acids long. The V end was cut by 4 bases, the J end by 11 bases, with 12 bases between. Germline CDR1 SQVTM, CDR2 ANQGSEA. The CDR3 DNA is TGCAGCGTTGCCGCAGGTATTAAGCAGTTCTTC. Its translation is CSVAAGIKQFF.

About this clonotype itself: It may be a read error: a sequence one base away is much more abundant. The chain recombines TRBV4-3 with TRBJ2-3; TRBD2 matches 8 bases. The CDR3 consists of 14 residues. Losses at the gene ends were 3 bases for V and 10 bases for J; bases not matched to a gene: 9. Germline V gene data show CDR1 as LGHNA and CDR2 as YSLEER. CDR3 DNA sequence: TGCGCCAGCAGCCAGGGACTAGGCTCGGATGCGCAGTATTTT. Translating gives CASSQGLGSDAQYF.